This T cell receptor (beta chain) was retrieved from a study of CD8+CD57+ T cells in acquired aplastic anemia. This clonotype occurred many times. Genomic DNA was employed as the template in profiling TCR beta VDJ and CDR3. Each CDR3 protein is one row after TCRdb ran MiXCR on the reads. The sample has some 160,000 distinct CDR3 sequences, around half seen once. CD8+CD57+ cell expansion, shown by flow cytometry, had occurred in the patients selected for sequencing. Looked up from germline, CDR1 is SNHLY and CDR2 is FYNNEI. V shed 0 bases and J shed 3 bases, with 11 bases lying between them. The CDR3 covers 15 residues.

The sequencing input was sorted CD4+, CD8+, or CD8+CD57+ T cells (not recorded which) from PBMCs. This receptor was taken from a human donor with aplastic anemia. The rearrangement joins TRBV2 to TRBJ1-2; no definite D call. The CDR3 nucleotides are TGTGCCAGCAGTGAAGCTGACAAGTTCTACTATGGCTACACCTTC. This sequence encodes CASSEADKFYYGYTF.